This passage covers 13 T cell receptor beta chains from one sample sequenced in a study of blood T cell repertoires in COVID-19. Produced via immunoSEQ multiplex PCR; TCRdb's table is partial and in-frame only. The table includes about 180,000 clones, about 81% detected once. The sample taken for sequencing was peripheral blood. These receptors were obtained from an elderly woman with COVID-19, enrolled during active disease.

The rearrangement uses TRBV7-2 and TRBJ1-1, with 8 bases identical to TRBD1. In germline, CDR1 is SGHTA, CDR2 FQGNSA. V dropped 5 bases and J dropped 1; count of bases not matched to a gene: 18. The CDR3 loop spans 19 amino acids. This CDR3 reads CASSHKRGQGGVANTEAFF. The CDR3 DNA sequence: TGTGCCAGCAGCCACAAAAGAGGACAGGGAGGGGTAGCGAACACTGAAGCTTTCTTT.

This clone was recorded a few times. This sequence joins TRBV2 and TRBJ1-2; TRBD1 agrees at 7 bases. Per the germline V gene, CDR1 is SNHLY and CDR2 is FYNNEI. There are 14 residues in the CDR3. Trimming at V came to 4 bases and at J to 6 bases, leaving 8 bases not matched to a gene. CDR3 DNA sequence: TGTGCCAGCAGTGTGTGGGACAGCCTTGATGGCTACACCTTC. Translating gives CASSVWDSLDGYTF.

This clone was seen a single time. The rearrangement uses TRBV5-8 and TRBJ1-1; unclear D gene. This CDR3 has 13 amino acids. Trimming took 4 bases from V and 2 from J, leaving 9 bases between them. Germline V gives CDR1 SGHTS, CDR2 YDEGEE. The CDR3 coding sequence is TGTGCCAGCAGCCGCAACAGAAACACTGAAGCTTTCTTT. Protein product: CASSRNRNTEAFF.

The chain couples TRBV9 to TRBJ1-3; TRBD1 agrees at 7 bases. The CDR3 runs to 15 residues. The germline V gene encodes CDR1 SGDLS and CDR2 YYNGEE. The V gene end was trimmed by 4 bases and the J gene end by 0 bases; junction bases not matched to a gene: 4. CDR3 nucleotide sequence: TGTGCCAGCAGCACGGGACAGTACTCTGGAAACACCATATATTTT. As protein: CASSTGQYSGNTIYF.

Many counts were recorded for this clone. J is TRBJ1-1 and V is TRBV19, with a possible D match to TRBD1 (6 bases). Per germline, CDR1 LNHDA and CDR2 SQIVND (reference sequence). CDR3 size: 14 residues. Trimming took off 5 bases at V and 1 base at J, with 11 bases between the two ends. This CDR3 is CASSGTPTNTEAFF. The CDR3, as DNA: TGTGCCAGTAGTGGGACACCGACGAACACTGAAGCTTTCTTT.

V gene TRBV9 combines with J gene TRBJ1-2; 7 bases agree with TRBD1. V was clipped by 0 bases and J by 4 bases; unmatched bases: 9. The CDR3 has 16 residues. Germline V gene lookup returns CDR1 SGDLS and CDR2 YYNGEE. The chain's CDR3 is CASSVGSKGTAYGYTF. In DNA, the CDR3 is TGTGCCAGCAGCGTAGGGTCCAAGGGGACAGCCTATGGCTACACCTTC.

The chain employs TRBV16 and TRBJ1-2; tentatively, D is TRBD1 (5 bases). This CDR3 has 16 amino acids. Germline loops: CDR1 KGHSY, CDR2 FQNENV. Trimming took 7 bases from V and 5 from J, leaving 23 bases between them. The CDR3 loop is CASTLSQGLLIYGYTF. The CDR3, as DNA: TGTGCCAGCACCCTCTCCCAGGGACTCCTTATTTATGGCTACACCTTC.

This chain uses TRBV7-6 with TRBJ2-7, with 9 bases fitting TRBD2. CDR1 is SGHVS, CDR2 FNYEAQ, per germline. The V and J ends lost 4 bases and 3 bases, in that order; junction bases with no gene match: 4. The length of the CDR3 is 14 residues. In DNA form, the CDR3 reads TGTGCCAGCAGCTGGACTAGCGCAGGCTACGAGCAGTACTTC. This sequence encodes CASSWTSAGYEQYF.

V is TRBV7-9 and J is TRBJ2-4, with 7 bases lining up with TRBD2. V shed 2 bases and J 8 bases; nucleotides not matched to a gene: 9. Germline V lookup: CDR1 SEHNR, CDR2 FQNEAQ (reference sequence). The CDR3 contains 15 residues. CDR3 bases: TGTGCCAGCAGCTTAAGGGCGGGAGAGTCAGACATTCAGTACTTC. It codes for CASSLRAGESDIQYF.

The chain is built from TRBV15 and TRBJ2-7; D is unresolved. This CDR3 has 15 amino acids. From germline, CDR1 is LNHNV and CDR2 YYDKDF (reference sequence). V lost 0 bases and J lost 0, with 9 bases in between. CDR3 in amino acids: CATSRDRISSYEQYF. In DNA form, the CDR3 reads TGTGCCACCAGCAGAGACAGGATTAGCTCCTACGAGCAGTACTTC.

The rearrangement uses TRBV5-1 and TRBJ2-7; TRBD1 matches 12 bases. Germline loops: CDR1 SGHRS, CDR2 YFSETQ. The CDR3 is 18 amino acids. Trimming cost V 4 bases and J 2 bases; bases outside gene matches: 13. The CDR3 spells CASSLRDRGRHNTYEQYF. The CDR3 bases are TGCGCCAGCAGCCTCCGGGACAGGGGGCGACACAACACCTACGAGCAGTACTTC.

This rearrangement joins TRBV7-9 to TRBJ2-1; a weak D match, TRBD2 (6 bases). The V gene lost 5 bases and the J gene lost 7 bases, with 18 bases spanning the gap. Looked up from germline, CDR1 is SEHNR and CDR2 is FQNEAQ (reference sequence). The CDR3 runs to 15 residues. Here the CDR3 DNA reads TGTGCCAGCAGCAACCCGCGGGGTGCTGGGAATGAGCAGTTCTTC. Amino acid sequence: CASSNPRGAGNEQFF.

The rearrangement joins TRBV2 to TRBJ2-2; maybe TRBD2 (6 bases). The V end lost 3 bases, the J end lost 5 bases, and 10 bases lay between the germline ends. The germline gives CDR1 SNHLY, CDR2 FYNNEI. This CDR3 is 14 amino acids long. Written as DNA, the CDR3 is TGTGCCAGCAGTGATTTCGGAGGGACCGGGGAGCTGTTTTTT. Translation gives CASSDFGGTGELFF. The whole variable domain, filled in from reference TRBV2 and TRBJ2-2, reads EPEVTQTPSHQVTQMGQEVILRCVPISNHLYFYWYRQILGQKVEFLVSFYNNEISEKSEIFDDQFSVERPDGSNFTLKIRSTKLEDSAMYFCASSDFGGTGELFFGEGSRLTVL.